What follows are 4 T cell receptor beta chains derived from one specimen sequenced in a study of shared clonotypes between healthy human individuals. This table comes from immunoSEQ multiplex PCR, and its TCRdb copy is limited to in-frame clones, with some not included. Altogether 550,000 to 850,000 clones are present, less than 85% being singletons, with the ten largest covering around 1.6%. The sample comprised memory CD4+ T cells sorted from blood. Noted subset: CD45RA-negative fraction. The receptors were sampled from a woman in her 30s in good health.

This chain connects TRBV7-2 to TRBJ1-2; D remains unclear. Germline V gives CDR1 SGHTA, CDR2 FQGNSA. Trimming took off 2 bases at V and 4 bases at J, with 11 bases between the two ends. This CDR3 has 14 amino acids. CDR3 coding DNA: TGTGCCAGCAGCTTATCGGCAGGTCCCTATGGCTACACCTTC. This translates into CASSLSAGPYGYTF.

A note on this clone: The sample carries other DNA sequences with the same CDR3. This rearrangement joins TRBV5-1 to TRBJ2-2; 9 positions match TRBD1. The J segment lost 5 bases and the V segment lost 4 bases, leaving 6 bases of the junction unmatched. This CDR3 has 15 amino acids. Germline CDR1 is SGHRS and CDR2 is YFSETQ. The CDR3 loop is CASSHTGGGTGELFF. The CDR3, as DNA: TGCGCCAGCAGCCATACAGGGGGCGGAACCGGGGAGCTGTTTTTT.

The chain couples TRBV7-9 to TRBJ1-5, with a tentative D call TRBD1 (6 bases). Per germline, CDR1 SEHNR and CDR2 FQNEAQ (reference sequence). V was shortened by 4 bases and J by 6 bases, with 13 bases between the two germline ends. CDR3 length: 14 residues. The CDR3 spells CASSSYHRAQPQHF. In DNA, the CDR3 is TGTGCCAGCAGCTCATACCACAGGGCTCAGCCCCAGCATTTT.

The chain couples TRBV19 to TRBJ2-3; 9 bases are a match to TRBD2. This CDR3 has 17 residues. Germline V gene data show CDR1 as LNHDA and CDR2 as SQIVND (reference sequence). V shed 5 bases and J 2 bases; nucleotides not matched to a gene: 11. CDR3: CASSPRGSGSSTDTQYF. For the CDR3, the DNA is TGTGCCAGTAGTCCCCGGGGTAGCGGGAGTTCCACAGATACGCAGTATTTT.